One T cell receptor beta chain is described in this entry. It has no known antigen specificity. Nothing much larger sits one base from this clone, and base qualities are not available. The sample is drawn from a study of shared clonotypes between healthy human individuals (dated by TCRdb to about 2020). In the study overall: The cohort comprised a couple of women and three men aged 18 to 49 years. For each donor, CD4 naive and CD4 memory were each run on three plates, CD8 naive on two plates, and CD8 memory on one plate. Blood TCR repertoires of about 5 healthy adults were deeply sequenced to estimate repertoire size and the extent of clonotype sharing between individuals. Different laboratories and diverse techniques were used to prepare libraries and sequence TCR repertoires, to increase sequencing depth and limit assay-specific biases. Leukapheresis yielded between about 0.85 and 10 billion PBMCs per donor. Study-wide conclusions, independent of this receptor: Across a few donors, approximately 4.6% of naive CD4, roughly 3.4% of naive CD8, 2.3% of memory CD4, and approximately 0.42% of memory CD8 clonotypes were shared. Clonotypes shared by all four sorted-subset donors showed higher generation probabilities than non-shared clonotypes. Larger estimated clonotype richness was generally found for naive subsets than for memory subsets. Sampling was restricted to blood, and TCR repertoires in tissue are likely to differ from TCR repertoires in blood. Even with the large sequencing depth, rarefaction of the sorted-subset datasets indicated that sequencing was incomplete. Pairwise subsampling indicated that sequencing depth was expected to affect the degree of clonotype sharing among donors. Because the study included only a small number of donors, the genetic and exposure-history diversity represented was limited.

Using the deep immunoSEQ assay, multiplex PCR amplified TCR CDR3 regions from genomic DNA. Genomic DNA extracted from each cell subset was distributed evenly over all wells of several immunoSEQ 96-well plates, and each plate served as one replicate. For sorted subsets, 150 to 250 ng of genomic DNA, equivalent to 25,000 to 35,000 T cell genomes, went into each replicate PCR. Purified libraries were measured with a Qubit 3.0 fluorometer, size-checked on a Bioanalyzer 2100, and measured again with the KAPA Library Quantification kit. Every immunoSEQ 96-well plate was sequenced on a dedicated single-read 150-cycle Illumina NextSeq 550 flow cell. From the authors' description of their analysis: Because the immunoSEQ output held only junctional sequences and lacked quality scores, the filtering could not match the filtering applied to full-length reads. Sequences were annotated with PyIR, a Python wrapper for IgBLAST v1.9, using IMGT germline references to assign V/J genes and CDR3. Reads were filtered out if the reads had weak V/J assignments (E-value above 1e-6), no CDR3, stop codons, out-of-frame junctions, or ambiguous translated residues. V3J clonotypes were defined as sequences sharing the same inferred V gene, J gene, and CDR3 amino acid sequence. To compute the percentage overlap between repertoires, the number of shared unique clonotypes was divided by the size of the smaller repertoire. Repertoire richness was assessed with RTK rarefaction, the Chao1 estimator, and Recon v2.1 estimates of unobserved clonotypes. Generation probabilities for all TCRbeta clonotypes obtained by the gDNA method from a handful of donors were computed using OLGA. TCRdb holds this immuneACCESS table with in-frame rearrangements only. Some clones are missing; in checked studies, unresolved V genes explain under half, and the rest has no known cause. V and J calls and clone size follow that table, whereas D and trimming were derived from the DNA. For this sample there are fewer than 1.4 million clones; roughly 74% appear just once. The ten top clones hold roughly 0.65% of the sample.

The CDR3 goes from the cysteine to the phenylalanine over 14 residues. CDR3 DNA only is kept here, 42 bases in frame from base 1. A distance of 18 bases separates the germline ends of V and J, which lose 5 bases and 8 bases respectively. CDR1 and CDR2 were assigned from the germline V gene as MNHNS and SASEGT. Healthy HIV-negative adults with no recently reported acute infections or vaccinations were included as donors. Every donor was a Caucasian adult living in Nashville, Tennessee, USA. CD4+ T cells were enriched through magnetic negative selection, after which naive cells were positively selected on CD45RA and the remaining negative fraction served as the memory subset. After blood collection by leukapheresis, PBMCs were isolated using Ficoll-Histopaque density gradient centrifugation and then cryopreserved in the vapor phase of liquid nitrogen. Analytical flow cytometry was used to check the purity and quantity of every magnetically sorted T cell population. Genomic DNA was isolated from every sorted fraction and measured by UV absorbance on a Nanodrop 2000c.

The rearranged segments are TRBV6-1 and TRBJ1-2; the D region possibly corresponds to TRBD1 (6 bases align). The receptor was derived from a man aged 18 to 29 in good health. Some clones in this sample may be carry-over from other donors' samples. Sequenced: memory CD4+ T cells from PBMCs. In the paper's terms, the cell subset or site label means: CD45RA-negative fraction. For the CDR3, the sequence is CASSPNGVGGGYTF. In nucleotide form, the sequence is TGTGCCAGCAGTCCTAATGGGGTAGGGGGAGGCTACACCTTC.